These 9 T cell receptor beta chains came from one sample sequenced in a study of T cell responses to AZD1222 COVID-19 vaccine. The assay was immunoSEQ multiplex PCR, and TCRdb's table has in-frame clones only and misses some. The top ten clones hold more than 4.5% of a sample with some 89,000 clones, roughly 88% of them seen once. The sequencing used peripheral blood, collected on day 0 of MenACWY control vaccination. These receptors were collected from an adult in good health.

Only a few counts were recorded for this clone. The chain combines TRBV6-2 or TRBV6-3 with TRBJ2-4; D not certain. The CDR3 covers 13 residues. Germline V CDR1 and CDR2: MNHEY, SVGEGT. The germline V and J ends were trimmed by 6 bases and 0 bases, with 6 bases remaining between them. This CDR3 is CASSHLAKNIQYF. Written as DNA, the CDR3 is TGTGCCAGCAGCCATCTAGCCAAAAACATTCAGTACTTC.

This chain connects TRBV28 to TRBJ2-1, with D maybe TRBD1 (6 bases). This CDR3 comprises 13 residues. Between the trimmed V and J ends, which lost 5 bases and 7 bases, there was a span of 12 bases. Germline V gene lookup returns CDR1 MDHEN and CDR2 SYDVKM. CDR3: CASSPLDRNEQFF. CDR3 coding DNA: TGTGCCAGCAGTCCCCTCGACAGGAATGAGCAGTTCTTC. Full variable domain (rest looked up from reference TRBV28 and TRBJ2-1): DVKVTQSSRYLVKRTGEKVFLECVQDMDHENMFWYRQDPGLGLRLIYFSYDVKMKEKGDIPEGYSVSREKKERFSLILESASTNQTSMYLCASSPLDRNEQFFGPGTRLTVL.

The chain combines TRBV6-5 with TRBJ1-2; D is perhaps TRBD1 (6 bases). Germline assignment: CDR1 MNHEY and CDR2 SVGAGI. Trimming stripped 2 bases from V and 4 bases from J, with 14 bases between. The CDR3 runs 15 residues. The CDR3 region is CASSYLLTGIYGYTF. The CDR3 bases are TGTGCCAGCAGTTACCTTCTGACAGGAATCTATGGCTACACCTTC.

The chain is built from TRBV29-1 and TRBJ2-7, with 13 bases lining up with TRBD2. This CDR3 spans 14 amino acids. With 6 bases clipped from V and 7 bases from J, the junction kept 9 bases outside the gene matches. Looked up from germline, CDR1 is SQVTM and CDR2 is ANQGSEA. For the CDR3, the DNA is TGCAGCGTACCGGGACTAGCGGGGTTAGGGGAGCAGTACTTC. Its protein product is CSVPGLAGLGEQYF.

The gene calls are TRBV9 and TRBJ2-2; TRBD1 is a possible D gene (5 bases). CDR1 is SGDLS, CDR2 YYNGEE, per germline. Trimming took 2 bases from V and 4 from J, leaving 12 bases between them. The CDR3 totals 15 residues. The CDR3 DNA reads TGTGCCAGCAGCGTTAGGGGAACGGGCACCGGGGAGCTGTTTTTT. This codes for CASSVRGTGTGELFF.

The rearrangement uses TRBV5-4 and TRBJ2-2; D gene ambiguous. The CDR3 is 15 amino acids. V gave up 1 base and J gave up 0 bases, with 7 bases separating them. Per the germline V gene, CDR1 is SGHNT and CDR2 is YYREEE (reference sequence). The CDR3 DNA reads as TGTGCCAGCAGCTTGCGCCCAGCGAACACCGGGGAGCTGTTTTTT. It specifies CASSLRPANTGELFF.

The chain employs TRBV6-2 or TRBV6-3 and TRBJ2-1, with 13 positions matching TRBD2. Per germline, CDR1 MNHEY and CDR2 SVGEGT. The CDR3 covers 14 residues. Trimming removed 5 bases from V and 9 bases from J; junction bases left unmatched: 4. The CDR3 loop is CASSRTSGSSEQFF. CDR3 sequence (DNA): TGTGCCAGCAGTAGGACTAGCGGGAGTAGTGAGCAGTTCTTC.

This chain connects TRBV11-2 to TRBJ1-2; D is undetermined. Germline assignment: CDR1 SGHAT and CDR2 FQNNGV. V was clipped by 5 bases and J by 5 bases, with 12 bases between them. CDR3 length equals 13 residues. The CDR3 nucleotides read TGTGCCAGCAGCCGATTACAGCTTTATGGCTACACCTTC. Translation gives CASSRLQLYGYTF.

The V call is TRBV19, the J call TRBJ2-2; D might be TRBD2 (5 bases). Trimming left V 0 bases short and J 5 bases short, with 7 bases between. There are 14 residues in the CDR3. Per the germline V gene, CDR1 is LNHDA and CDR2 is SQIVND (reference sequence). The CDR3 nucleotides read TGTGCCAGTAGTATAGAAGAGGGTACCGGGGAGCTGTTTTTT. Protein product: CASSIEEGTGELFF.